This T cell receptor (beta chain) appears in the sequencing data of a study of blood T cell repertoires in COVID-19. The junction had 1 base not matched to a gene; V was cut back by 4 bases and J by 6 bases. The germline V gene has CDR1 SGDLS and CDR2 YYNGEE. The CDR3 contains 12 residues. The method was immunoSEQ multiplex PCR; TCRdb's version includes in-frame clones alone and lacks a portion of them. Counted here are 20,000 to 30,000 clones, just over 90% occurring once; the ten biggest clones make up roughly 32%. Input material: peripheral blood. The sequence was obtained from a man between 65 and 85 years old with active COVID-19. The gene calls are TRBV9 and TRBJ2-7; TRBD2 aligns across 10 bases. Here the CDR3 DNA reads TGTGCCAGCAGCCGGACTAGCGGCGAGCAGTACTTC. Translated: CASSRTSGEQYF.